These T cell receptor beta chains were read from a single sample in a study of CD8 T cells in ankylosing spondylitis. A single record per CDR3 protein comes from TCRdb applying MiXCR to the 5' RACE reads. The table includes over 700,000 distinct CDR3 sequences, over 15% detected once. Material: blood, either unsorted or a sorted T cell fraction (not recorded which). These receptors were taken from a male donor with ankylosing spondylitis. Both conserved end residues are part of each CDR3. The D gene is left open where the match is weak. Rows may omit the clone size; those that give it use once, few, many or a size class.

d_call clone_size j_call v_call cdr3_nt cdr3_aa
TRBD2 many TRBJ2-1 TRBV5-1 TGCGCCAGCAGTCCGGGACTAGCTCTAAACAATGAGCAGTTCTTC CASSPGLALNNEQFF
TRBD2 few TRBJ2-3 TRBV3-1 TGTGCCAGCAGCCAAGAACCTAGCGGGGTGGCAGATACGCAGTATTTT CASSQEPSGVADTQYF
- once TRBJ1-3 TRBV6-1 TGTGCCAGCTCCCGGGGGCCTGGAGACACCATATATTTT CASSRGPGDTIYF
TRBD2 - TRBJ2-5 TRBV7-9 TGTGCCAGCAGCCCCCAAGCGGGAGCAGTGGAGACCCAGTACTTC CASSPQAGAVETQYF
TRBD1 - TRBJ1-2 TRBV27 TGTGCCAGCAGTCTGGGACAGGCCTATGGCTACACCTTC CASSLGQAYGYTF
- - TRBJ1-1 TRBV9 TGTGCCAGCAGCGTTGCAGGGCAAATGAACACTGAAGCTTTCTTT CASSVAGQMNTEAFF
TRBD2 many TRBJ2-1 TRBV6-2/TRBV6-3 TGTGCCAGCAGCCTACTAGCGGGACCCTCCTACAATGAGCAGTTCTTC CASSLLAGPSYNEQFF
TRBD2 few TRBJ2-1 TRBV15 TGTGCCACCAGCAGAGAGACTAGCGGTCGGAATGAGCAGTTCTTC CATSRETSGRNEQFF
- many TRBJ1-3 TRBV12-3/TRBV12-4 TGTGCCAGCAGTTTAGAGGGGAAGCCTGGAAACACCATATATTTT CASSLEGKPGNTIYF
TRBD2 few TRBJ2-3 TRBV29-1 TGCAGCGTTGGATCGATTGGAGCGGGGGGGCAGGGAGATACGCAGTATTTT CSVGSIGAGGQGDTQYF
- few TRBJ1-4 TRBV20-1 TGCAGTGCTGGAGGGCAGGTGGGGTCGTTTAATGAAAAACTGTTTTTT CSAGGQVGSFNEKLFF
- - TRBJ1-2 TRBV5-1 TGCGCCAGCAGCTTGGAGGCGTCTCCTAACTATGGCTACACCTTC CASSLEASPNYGYTF
- few TRBJ2-1 TRBV9 TGTGCCAGCTCCCCCGGGTCGCTTTTCAATGAGCAGTTCTTC CASSPGSLFNEQFF
TRBD1 few TRBJ1-6 TRBV7-9 TGTGCCAGCAGCGCCACAGGGGGCAGGGATAATTCACCCCTCCACTTT CASSATGGRDNSPLHF
- - TRBJ1-3 TRBV2 TGTGCCATCAGGGAGACGGGAAACACCATATATTTT CAIRETGNTIYF
TRBD1 - TRBJ1-4 TRBV6-1 TGTGCCAGCAGTGAAGCGCTCGGGACAGGTGACGAAAAACTGTTTTTT CASSEALGTGDEKLFF
TRBD1 - TRBJ2-7 TRBV9 TGTGCCAGCAGCGTAGAACAGGGGACCGAGCAGTACTTC CASSVEQGTEQYF
- - TRBJ2-3 TRBV20-1 TGCAGTGGGCACGAGTCTAGCACAGATACGCAGTATTTT CSGHESSTDTQYF
TRBD1 few TRBJ1-1 TRBV5-1 TGCGCCAGCAGCCCAATCGGACAGGGCGCTGAAGCTTTCTTT CASSPIGQGAEAFF
- - TRBJ1-1 TRBV27 TGTGCCAGCACCGTCCTGGGGGGGCGAAGGACTGAAGCTTTCTTT CASTVLGGRRTEAFF
TRBD2 few TRBJ2-5 TRBV9 TGTGCCAGCAGCGTAGCTACCCGGGTAGCGGGAGGGTTCCGAGAGACCCAGTACTTC CASSVATRVAGGFRETQYF
TRBD2 few TRBJ2-7 TRBV29-1 TGCAGCGTACCCGGGACTAGCTCGGGGCAGTACTTC CSVPGTSSGQYF
TRBD2 once TRBJ2-1 TRBV29-1 TGCAGCGTTGAACCGCGGGGGGGCCGGATAAATGAGCAGTTCTTC CSVEPRGGRINEQFF
- - TRBJ1-3 TRBV12-3/TRBV12-4 TGTGCCAGCAGTTTATACAGGGATTTTGGAAACACCATATATTTT CASSLYRDFGNTIYF
TRBD2 few TRBJ2-1 TRBV29-1 TGCAGCGTTGAAGTCAGCGGGAGGGCCGAAATCTTC CSVEVSGRAEIF
TRBD2 few TRBJ2-1 TRBV7-9 TGTGCCAGCAGCCAGAGTCCCGGGACTAGGAGCGGCAATGAGCAGTTCTTC CASSQSPGTRSGNEQFF
TRBD1 few TRBJ2-3 TRBV5-4 TGTGCCAGCAGACCTACGGGACAGTCCACAGATACGCAGTATTTT CASRPTGQSTDTQYF
- - TRBJ2-7 TRBV25-1 TGTGCCAGCAGTGATAGTCCCCGCTACGAGCAGTACTTC CASSDSPRYEQYF
- - TRBJ2-3 TRBV24-1 TGTGCCACCGGGTCCAAGGGATTGGACACAGATACGCAGTATTTT CATGSKGLDTDTQYF
TRBD2 - TRBJ2-1 TRBV6-2/TRBV6-3 TGTGCCAGCACCAGCGGGAGGGACAATGAGCAGTTCTTC CASTSGRDNEQFF
- once TRBJ2-5 TRBV7-9 TGTGCCAGCAGCTTAGTAACGGTTGAAAAAGAGACCCAGTACTTC CASSLVTVEKETQYF
TRBD2 - TRBJ2-3 TRBV20-1 TGCAGTGCTAGTCGGGTAGCGGGGACCACAGATACGCAGTATTTT CSASRVAGTTDTQYF
- - TRBJ1-6 TRBV5-5 TGTGCCAGCAGCTTGGGCAGGGGCTGGGATTCACCCCTCCACTTT CASSLGRGWDSPLHF
TRBD2 - TRBJ2-5 TRBV4-1 TGCGCCAGCAGCCCGGGAGGTCTAGCGGGGGCATACCAAGAGACCCAGTACTTC CASSPGGLAGAYQETQYF
- many TRBJ2-3 TRBV7-3 TGTGCCAGCAGCTCCTTTAGCACAGATACGCAGTATTTT CASSSFSTDTQYF
- - TRBJ2-3 TRBV12-3/TRBV12-4 TGTGCCAGCAGTTTGGCGTATACGCAGTATTTT CASSLAYTQYF
TRBD1 - TRBJ2-7 TRBV4-1 TGCGCCAGCAGCCAAGATATCGGGACAGGGGGCCGCGAGCAGTACTTC CASSQDIGTGGREQYF
TRBD2 - TRBJ2-2 TRBV4-3 TGCGCCAGCAGCCCCGGACTAGCGAGAAACACCGGGGAGCTGTTTTTT CASSPGLARNTGELFF
- few TRBJ1-1 TRBV11-2 TGTGCCAGCAGCCTAACAAGAAGTACTGAAGCTTTCTTT CASSLTRSTEAFF
TRBD1 - TRBJ2-5 TRBV4-3 TGCGCCAGCAGCCAATACCGGACAGGGGAGACCCAGTACTTC CASSQYRTGETQYF
- - TRBJ1-2 TRBV6-2/TRBV6-3 TGTGCCAGCAGTTACGCAAGGACGGAATATGGCTACACCTTC CASSYARTEYGYTF